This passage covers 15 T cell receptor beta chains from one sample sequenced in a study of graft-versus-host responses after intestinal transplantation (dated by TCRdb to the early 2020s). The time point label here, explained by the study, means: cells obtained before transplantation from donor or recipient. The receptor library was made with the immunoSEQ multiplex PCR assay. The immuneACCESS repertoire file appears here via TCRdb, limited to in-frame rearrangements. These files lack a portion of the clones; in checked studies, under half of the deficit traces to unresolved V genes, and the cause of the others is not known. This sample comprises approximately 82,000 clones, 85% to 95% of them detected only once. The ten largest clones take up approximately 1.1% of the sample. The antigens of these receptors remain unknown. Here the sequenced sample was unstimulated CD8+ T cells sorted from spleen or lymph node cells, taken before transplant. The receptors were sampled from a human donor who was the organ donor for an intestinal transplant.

CDR3 DNA sequence: TGTGCCAGCAGCTTAGACGGGAGCTACAATGAGCAGTTCTTC. Translation gives CASSLDGSYNEQFF. The chain carries TRBV7-3 and TRBJ2-1, with D possibly matching TRBD2 (6 bases). There are 14 residues in the CDR3. Looked up from germline, CDR1 is SGHTA and CDR2 is FQGTGA. V was pared by 2 bases and J by 3 bases, with 8 bases between.

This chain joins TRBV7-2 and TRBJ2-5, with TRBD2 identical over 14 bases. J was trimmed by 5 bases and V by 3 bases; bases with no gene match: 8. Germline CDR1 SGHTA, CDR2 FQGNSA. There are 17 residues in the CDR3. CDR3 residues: CASSFGGLAGVRETQYF. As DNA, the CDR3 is TGTGCCAGCAGCTTCGGGGGACTAGCGGGAGTTAGGGAGACCCAGTACTTC. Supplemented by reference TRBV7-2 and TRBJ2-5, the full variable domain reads GAGVSQSPSNKVTEKGKDVELRCDPISGHTALYWYRQSLGQGLEFLIYFQGNSAPDKSGLPSDRFSAERTGGSVSTLTIQRTQQEDSAVYLCASSFGGLAGVRETQYFGPGTRLLVL.

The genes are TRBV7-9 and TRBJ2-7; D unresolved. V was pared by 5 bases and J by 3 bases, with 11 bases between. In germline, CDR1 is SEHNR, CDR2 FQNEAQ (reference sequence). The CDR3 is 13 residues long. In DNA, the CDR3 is TGTGCCAGCAGCCTCCCCGGAGACTACGAGCAGTACTTC. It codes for CASSLPGDYEQYF.

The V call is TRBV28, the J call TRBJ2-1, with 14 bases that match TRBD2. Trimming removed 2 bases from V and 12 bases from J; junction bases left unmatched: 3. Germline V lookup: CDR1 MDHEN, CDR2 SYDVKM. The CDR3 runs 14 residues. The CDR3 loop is CASSLGTSGSWQFF. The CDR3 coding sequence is TGTGCCAGCAGTTTAGGGACTAGCGGGAGTTGGCAGTTCTTC. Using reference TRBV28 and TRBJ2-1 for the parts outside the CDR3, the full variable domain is DVKVTQSSRYLVKRTGEKVFLECVQDMDHENMFWYRQDPGLGLRLIYFSYDVKMKEKGDIPEGYSVSREKKERFSLILESASTNQTSMYLCASSLGTSGSWQFFGPGTRLTVL.

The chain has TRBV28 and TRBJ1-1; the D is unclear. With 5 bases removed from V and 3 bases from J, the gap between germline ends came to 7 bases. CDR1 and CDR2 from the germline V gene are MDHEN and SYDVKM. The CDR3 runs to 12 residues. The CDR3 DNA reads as TGTGCCAGCAGTCCCCCCGACACTGAAGCTTTCTTT. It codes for CASSPPDTEAFF.

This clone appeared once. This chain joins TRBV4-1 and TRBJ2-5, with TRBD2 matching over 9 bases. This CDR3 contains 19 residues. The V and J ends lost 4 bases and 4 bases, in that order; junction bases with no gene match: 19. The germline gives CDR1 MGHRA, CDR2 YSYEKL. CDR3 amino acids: CASSLSPGLAGRIGETQYF. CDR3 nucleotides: TGCGCCAGCAGCCTCTCCCCGGGGCTAGCGGGGAGGATTGGAGAGACCCAGTACTTC.

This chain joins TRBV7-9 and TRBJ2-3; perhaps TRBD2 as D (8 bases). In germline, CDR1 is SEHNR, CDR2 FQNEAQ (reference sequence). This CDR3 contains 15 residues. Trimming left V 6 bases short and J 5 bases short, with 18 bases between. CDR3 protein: CASRPDRAGGDTQYF. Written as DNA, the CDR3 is TGTGCCAGCAGACCAGACAGGGCGGGAGGAGATACGCAGTATTTT.

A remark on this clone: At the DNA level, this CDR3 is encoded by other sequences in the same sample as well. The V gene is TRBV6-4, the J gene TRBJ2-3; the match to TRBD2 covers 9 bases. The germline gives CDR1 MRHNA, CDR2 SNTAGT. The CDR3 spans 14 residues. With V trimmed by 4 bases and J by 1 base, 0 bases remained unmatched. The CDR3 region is CASSVAGGTDTQYF. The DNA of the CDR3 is TGTGCCAGCAGTGTAGCGGGAGGCACAGATACGCAGTATTTT.

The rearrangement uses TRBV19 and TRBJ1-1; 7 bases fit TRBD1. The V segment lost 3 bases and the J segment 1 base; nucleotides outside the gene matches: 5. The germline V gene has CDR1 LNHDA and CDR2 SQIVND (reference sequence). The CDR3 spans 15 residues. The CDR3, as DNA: TGTGCCAGTAGTATCCAGGGGGAAGGGAACACTGAAGCTTTCTTT. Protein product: CASSIQGEGNTEAFF.

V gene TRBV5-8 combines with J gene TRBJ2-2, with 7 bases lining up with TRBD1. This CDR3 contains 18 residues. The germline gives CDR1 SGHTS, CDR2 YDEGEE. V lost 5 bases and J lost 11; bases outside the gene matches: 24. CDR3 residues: CASSPWAPQTFDRVELFF. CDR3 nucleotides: TGTGCCAGCAGTCCGTGGGCCCCGCAAACCTTCGACAGGGTCGAGCTGTTTTTT.

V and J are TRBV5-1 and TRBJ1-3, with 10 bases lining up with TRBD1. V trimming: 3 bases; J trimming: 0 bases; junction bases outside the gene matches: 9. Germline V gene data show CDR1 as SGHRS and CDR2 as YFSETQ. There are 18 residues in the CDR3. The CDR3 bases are TGCGCCAGCAGCTGGGGGACAGGGGCTCTGAGCTCTGGAAACACCATATATTTT. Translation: CASSWGTGALSSGNTIYF.

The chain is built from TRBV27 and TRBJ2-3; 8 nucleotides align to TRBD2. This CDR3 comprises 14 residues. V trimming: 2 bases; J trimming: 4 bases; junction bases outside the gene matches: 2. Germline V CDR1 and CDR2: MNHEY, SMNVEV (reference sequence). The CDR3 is CASSLGAGADTQYF. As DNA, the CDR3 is TGTGCCAGCAGTTTAGGAGCGGGAGCAGATACGCAGTATTTT.

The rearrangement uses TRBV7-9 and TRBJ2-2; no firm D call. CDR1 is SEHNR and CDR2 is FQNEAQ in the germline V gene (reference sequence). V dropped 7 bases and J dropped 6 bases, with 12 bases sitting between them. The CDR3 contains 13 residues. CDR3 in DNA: TGTGCCAGCACCGTCCAGATGTCCGGGGAGCTGTTTTTT. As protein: CASTVQMSGELFF.

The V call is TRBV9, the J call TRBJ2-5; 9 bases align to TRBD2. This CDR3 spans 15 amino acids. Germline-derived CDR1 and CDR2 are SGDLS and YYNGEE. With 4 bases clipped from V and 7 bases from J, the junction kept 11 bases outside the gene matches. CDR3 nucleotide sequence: TGTGCCAGCAGCCGTAGCGGGGGACTCATGGGGACCCAGTACTTC. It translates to CASSRSGGLMGTQYF.

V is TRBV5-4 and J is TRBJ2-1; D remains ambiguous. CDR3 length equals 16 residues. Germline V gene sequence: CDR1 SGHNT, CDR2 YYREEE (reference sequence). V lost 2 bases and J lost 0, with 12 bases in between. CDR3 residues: CASSFGAQHSYNEQFF. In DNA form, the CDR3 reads TGTGCCAGCAGCTTTGGTGCTCAACACTCCTACAATGAGCAGTTCTTC.